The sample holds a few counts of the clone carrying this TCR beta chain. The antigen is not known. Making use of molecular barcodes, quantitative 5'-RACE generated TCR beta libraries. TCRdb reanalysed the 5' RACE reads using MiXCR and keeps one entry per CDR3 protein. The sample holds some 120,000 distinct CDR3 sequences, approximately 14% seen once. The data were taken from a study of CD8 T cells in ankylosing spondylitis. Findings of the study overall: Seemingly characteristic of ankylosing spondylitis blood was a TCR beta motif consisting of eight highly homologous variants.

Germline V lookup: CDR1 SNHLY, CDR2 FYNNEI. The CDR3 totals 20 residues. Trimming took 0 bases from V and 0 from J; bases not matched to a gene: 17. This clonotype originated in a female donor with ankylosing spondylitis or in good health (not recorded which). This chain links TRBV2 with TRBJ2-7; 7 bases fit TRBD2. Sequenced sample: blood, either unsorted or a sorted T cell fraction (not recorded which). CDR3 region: CASSEAPLLRGTLSSYEQYF. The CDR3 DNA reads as TGTGCCAGCAGTGAAGCCCCTCTTTTGCGGGGGACCTTAAGCTCCTACGAGCAGTACTTC.